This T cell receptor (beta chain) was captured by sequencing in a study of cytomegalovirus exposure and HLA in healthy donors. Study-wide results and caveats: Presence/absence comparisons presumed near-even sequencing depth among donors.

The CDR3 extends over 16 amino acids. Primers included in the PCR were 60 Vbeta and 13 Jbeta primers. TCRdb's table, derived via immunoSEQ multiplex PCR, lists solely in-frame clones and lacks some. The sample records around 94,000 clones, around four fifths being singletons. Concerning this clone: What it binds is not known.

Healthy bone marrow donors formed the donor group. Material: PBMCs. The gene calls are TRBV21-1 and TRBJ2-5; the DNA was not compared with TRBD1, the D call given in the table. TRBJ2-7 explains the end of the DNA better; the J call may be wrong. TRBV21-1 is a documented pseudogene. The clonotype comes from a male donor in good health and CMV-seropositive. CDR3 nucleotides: TGTGCCAGCAGCTACCGGGAACAGGGGGTTTCCTACGAGCAGTACTTC. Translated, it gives CASSYREQGVSYEQYF.